Presented here are 13 T cell receptor beta chains from one specimen sequenced in a study of T cell responses to AZD1222 COVID-19 vaccine. Assay: immunoSEQ multiplex PCR; the TCRdb copy retains only in-frame clones and omits some. In the table there are approximately 89,000 clones, 85% to 95% of which are singletons. The source material was peripheral blood, sampled on day 0 of MenACWY control vaccination. The receptors shown here come from an adult in good health.

The J gene is TRBJ1-1, the V gene TRBV6-5; D is unresolved. This CDR3 has 12 residues. Germline V gene sequence: CDR1 MNHEY, CDR2 SVGAGI. V was cut by 7 bases and J by 1 base, with 7 bases left in between. CDR3 sequence (DNA): TGTGCCAGCAAGGGCCCGAACACTGAAGCTTTCTTT. Protein product: CASKGPNTEAFF.

The V gene is TRBV12-5, the J gene TRBJ2-7, with TRBD1 as a possible D gene (6 bases). The CDR3 is 15 residues long. The ends were cut back, 5 bases at V and 3 bases at J, with 17 bases in the middle. The germline V gene has CDR1 LGHNT and CDR2 FRNRAP. The CDR3 DNA sequence: TGTGCTAGTGGTCCTAGGACAGTCGCTAGCTACGAGCAGTACTTC. Its protein product is CASGPRTVASYEQYF.

The chain carries TRBV27 and TRBJ2-7; 12 bases align to TRBD2. The CDR3 is made up of 15 amino acids. Germline loops: CDR1 MNHEY, CDR2 SMNVEV (reference sequence). Trimming cost V 2 bases and J 4 bases; bases outside gene matches: 3. The CDR3, as DNA: TGTGCCAGCAGTTTACGGACTAGCGGGGAATACGAGCAGTACTTC. It specifies CASSLRTSGEYEQYF.

The V gene is TRBV2, the J gene TRBJ1-2, with a possible D match to TRBD1 (6 bases). CDR1 and CDR2 (germline): SNHLY, FYNNEI. Between the trimmed V and J ends, which lost 7 bases and 3 bases, there was a span of 15 bases. CDR3 length: 14 amino acids. The CDR3 is CASKEGDAYYGYTF. For the CDR3, the DNA is TGTGCCAGCAAGGAGGGGGATGCCTACTATGGCTACACCTTC. Variable domain in full (rest from reference TRBV2 and TRBJ1-2): EPEVTQTPSHQVTQMGQEVILRCVPISNHLYFYWYRQILGQKVEFLVSFYNNEISEKSEIFDDQFSVERPDGSNFTLKIRSTKLEDSAMYFCASKEGDAYYGYTFGSGTRLTVV.

The chain uses TRBV4-2 and TRBJ1-6; D is unclear. The CDR3 has 16 amino acids. The V and J ends lost 4 bases and 5 bases respectively, with 15 bases between them. Germline V gene lookup returns CDR1 LGHNA and CDR2 YNFKEQ. CDR3 loop: CASSPARGIDNSPLHF. CDR3 DNA: TGTGCCAGCAGCCCAGCGAGAGGTATCGATAATTCACCCCTCCACTTT.

The J gene is TRBJ2-1, the V gene TRBV9, with D perhaps given as TRBD1 or TRBD2 (7 bases each). Germline values: CDR1 SGDLS, CDR2 YYNGEE. The V end was cut by 4 bases, the J end by 5 bases, with 16 bases between. The CDR3 is made up of 15 amino acids. The CDR3 coding sequence is TGTGCCAGCAGCCCTGGGGGGGGACAGCACAATGAGCAGTTCTTC. It yields the protein CASSPGGGQHNEQFF.

The chain has TRBV28 and TRBJ2-7; D gene unclear. The CDR3 length is 15 residues. Trimming cost V 9 bases and J 2 bases, with 20 bases left between them. The V gene's germline CDR1 is MDHEN and CDR2 SYDVKM. DNA of the CDR3: TGTGCCAGTACCCAAAACCCGGGTCAAGCCTACGAGCAGTACTTC. It specifies CASTQNPGQAYEQYF.

The chain couples TRBV11-3 to TRBJ2-7, with 9 bases aligning to TRBD2. V lost 5 bases, J lost 6 bases, and 8 bases stayed unmatched. CDR3 length: 14 amino acids. From germline, CDR1 is SGHNT and CDR2 YENEEA. The CDR3 DNA reads as TGTGCCAGCAGCCGAGGGGCGGGAGGGCCCGAGCAGTACTTC. Protein sequence: CASSRGAGGPEQYF.

The V call is TRBV24-1, the J call TRBJ2-1; D unclear. Germline lookup yields CDR1 KGHDR and CDR2 SFDVKD. The CDR3 loop spans 13 amino acids. Trimming stripped 4 bases from V and 7 bases from J, with 10 bases between. This chain's CDR3 is CATSDPQINEQFF. The CDR3 DNA is TGTGCCACCAGTGACCCTCAAATAAATGAGCAGTTCTTC.

The V call is TRBV5-6, the J call TRBJ1-5; D gene uncertain. Germline V gene lookup returns CDR1 SGHDT and CDR2 YYEEEE. V was pared by 0 bases and J by 7 bases, with 14 bases between. The CDR3 loop spans 15 amino acids. The CDR3 sequence: CASSLGGGPGQPQHF. The CDR3 DNA is TGTGCCAGCAGCTTGGGCGGCGGACCGGGGCAGCCCCAGCATTTT.

This clone has a single count. V gene TRBV5-8 combines with J gene TRBJ1-3, with a possible D match to TRBD1 (6 bases). In germline, CDR1 is SGHTS, CDR2 YDEGEE. V was shortened by 1 base and J by 4 bases, with 15 bases between the two germline ends. The CDR3 is 16 residues long. CDR3 in amino acids: CASSLTDSWGGNTIYF. CDR3 in DNA: TGTGCCAGCAGCTTGACGGACAGCTGGGGGGGAAACACCATATATTTT.

J is TRBJ2-7 and V is TRBV7-2; 9 bases map to TRBD1. Germline CDR1 and CDR2: SGHTA and FQGNSA. After removal of 5 bases from V and 4 bases from J, the junction contained 12 bases not matched to a gene. CDR3 size: 16 residues. The CDR3 reads CASSHGRPGQGYEQYF. The CDR3 DNA reads TGTGCCAGCAGCCACGGTCGACCAGGACAGGGGTACGAGCAGTACTTC.

The genes are TRBV19 and TRBJ2-5; D is unclear. Germline CDR1 and CDR2: LNHDA and SQIVND (reference sequence). V dropped 5 bases and J dropped 5 bases, with 3 bases sitting between them. The CDR3 totals 10 residues. CDR3 sequence (DNA): TGTGCCAGTAGTGGCGAGACCCAGTACTTC. This codes for CASSGETQYF.